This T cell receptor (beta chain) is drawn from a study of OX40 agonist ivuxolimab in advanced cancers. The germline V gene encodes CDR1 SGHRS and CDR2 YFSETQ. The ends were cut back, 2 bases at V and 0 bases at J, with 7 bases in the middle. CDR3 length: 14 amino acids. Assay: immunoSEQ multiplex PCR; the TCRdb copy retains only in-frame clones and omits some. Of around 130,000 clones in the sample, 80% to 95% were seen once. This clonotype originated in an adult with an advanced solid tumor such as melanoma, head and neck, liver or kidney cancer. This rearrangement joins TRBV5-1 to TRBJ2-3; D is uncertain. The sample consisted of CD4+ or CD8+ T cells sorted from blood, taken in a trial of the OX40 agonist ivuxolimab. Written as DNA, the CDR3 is TGCGCCAGCAGCTTTTCTCTGAGCACAGATACGCAGTATTTT. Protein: CASSFSLSTDTQYF.